What follows describes a single TCR beta chain. Assay used: immunoSEQ multiplex PCR; TCRdb lists only in-frame clones, some missing. The sample shows some 20,000 clones, 94% of them seen only once. Patients received at least one anti-epileptic drug before surgery. Looked up from germline, CDR1 is PRHDT and CDR2 is FYEKMQ (reference sequence). V shed 4 bases, J shed 0 bases, and the junction held 7 bases outside the gene matches. CDR3 size: 18 residues. The data were taken from a study of brain T cells in children with intractable seizures. This chain joins TRBV13 and TRBJ2-6; 9 positions match TRBD2. Sequenced material: peripheral blood, taken at surgery. The receptor comes from a boy between 5 and 17 years old with focal cortical dysplasia and intractable seizures. CDR3 coding DNA: TGTGCCAGCAGCTACCAGACTAGCGGAATCTCTGGGGCCAACGTCCTGACTTTC. Translating gives CASSYQTSGISGANVLTF.